These 14 T cell receptor beta chains came from one sample sequenced in a study of CD8 T cells in Susac syndrome. RNA totalling roughly 0.45 to 1 ug underwent reverse transcription with random hexamers. TCRdb fed the immunoSEQ multiplex PCR reads into MiXCR, producing one record per CDR3 protein. The table has approximately 190,000 distinct CDR3 sequences, 90% to 95% seen once. Input material: CD4+ T cells from PBMCs. The receptors come from a human donor in good health.

The CDR3 protein is CASSFGEKETQYF. The CDR3 DNA reads TGTGCCAGCAGTTTTGGCGAAAAAGAGACCCAGTACTTC. The chain combines TRBV12-3 or TRBV12-4 with TRBJ2-5; D not resolved. The V end was cut by 3 bases, the J end by 3 bases, with 8 bases between. This CDR3 has 13 amino acids.

The V and J genes are TRBV7-9 and TRBJ1-4, with D unresolved. V was pared by 1 base and J by 7 bases, with 7 bases between. From germline, CDR1 is SEHNR and CDR2 FQNEAQ (reference sequence). This CDR3 contains 13 residues. The CDR3 loop reads CASSLVGSEKLFF. For the CDR3, the DNA is TGTGCCAGCAGCTTAGTGGGCAGTGAAAAACTGTTTTTT.

J is TRBJ2-7 and V is TRBV12-3 or TRBV12-4; D may correspond to TRBD1 or TRBD2 (5 bases each). V was pared by 11 bases and J by 3 bases, with 17 bases between. CDR3 length equals 13 residues. The CDR3 DNA is TGTGCCGTCGGGGCAGGAGAACGCTACGAGCAGTACTTC. Translation gives CAVGAGERYEQYF.

The J gene is TRBJ2-5, the V gene TRBV29-1; 13 nucleotides align to TRBD2. CDR3 length equals 14 residues. V shed 4 bases, J shed 4 bases, and the junction held 3 bases outside the gene matches. CDR1 and CDR2 (germline): SQVTM, ANQGSEA. As DNA, the CDR3 is TGCAGCGTTGCACTAGCGGGGGGGCGAGAGACCCAGTACTTC. This gives the protein CSVALAGGRETQYF.

This chain uses TRBV7-9 with TRBJ2-3; tentatively, D is TRBD1 or TRBD2 (5 bases each). The CDR3 runs to 15 residues. Germline V CDR1 and CDR2: SEHNR, FQNEAQ (reference sequence). Trimming took 5 bases from V and 2 from J, leaving 14 bases between them. CDR3 sequence reads: CASSLGTYPTDTQYF. The CDR3 DNA reads TGTGCCAGCAGCCTAGGGACGTACCCCACAGATACGCAGTATTTT.

The chain uses TRBV12-3 or TRBV12-4 and TRBJ1-1; the D is unclear. The CDR3 is 13 residues long. Deletions cut 6 bases from V and 4 bases from J, with 12 bases between. The chain's CDR3 is CASRREGLTEAFF. CDR3 bases: TGTGCCAGCAGGCGGGAGGGCCTCACTGAAGCTTTCTTT.

This chain connects TRBV10-3 to TRBJ2-5, with TRBD2 identical over 7 bases. V shed 8 bases, J shed 0 bases, and the junction held 3 bases outside the gene matches. CDR1 and CDR2 from the germline V gene are ENHRY and SYGVKD. This CDR3 spans 13 amino acids. As DNA, the CDR3 is TGTGCCATCGCAGCGGGGAACCAAGAGACCCAGTACTTC. Translated, it gives CAIAAGNQETQYF.

The chain has TRBV29-1 and TRBJ1-2, with TRBD1 as a possible D gene (5 bases). The CDR3 loop spans 11 amino acids. Germline-derived CDR1 and CDR2 are SQVTM and ANQGSEA. The DNA for the CDR3 is TGCACCCTGGGCAGGGAATATGGCTACACCTTC. This sequence encodes CTLGREYGYTF.

Only one count was recorded for this clonotype. At one of its ends the junction is not consistent with the germline gene, which may arise from a read error. The rearrangement links TRBV2 to TRBJ2-3; perhaps TRBD2 as D (5 bases). This CDR3 is built from 15 residues. Germline-derived CDR1 and CDR2 are SNHLY and FYNNEI. The DNA of the CDR3 is TGTGCCAGCAGGGAAGAGCGGATAATCACAGATACGCAGTATTTT. It translates to CASREERIITDTQYF.

The rearrangement joins TRBV6-2 or TRBV6-3 to TRBJ2-3; D is unresolved. This CDR3 has 12 residues. CDR1 is MNHEY and CDR2 is SVGEGT in the germline V gene. Trimming left V 2 bases short and J 8 bases short, with 8 bases between. CDR3 protein: CASSYLRSTQYF. As DNA, the CDR3 is TGTGCCAGCAGTTACCTCCGGAGTACGCAGTATTTT.

This rearrangement joins TRBV27 to TRBJ1-1, with D perhaps TRBD1 (6 bases). Germline V gives CDR1 MNHEY, CDR2 SMNVEV (reference sequence). The CDR3 extends over 16 amino acids. Trimming removed 5 bases at V and 6 bases at J, with 22 bases between. The CDR3 region is CASSIHQARGTAEAFF. The DNA of the CDR3 is TGTGCCAGCAGTATCCATCAGGCCAGGGGTACGGCTGAAGCTTTCTTT.

This chain connects TRBV9 to TRBJ2-1, with D maybe TRBD2 (6 bases). This CDR3 has 14 residues. V was cut by 4 bases and J by 5 bases, with 13 bases left in between. The V gene's germline CDR1 is SGDLS and CDR2 YYNGEE. The CDR3, as DNA: TGTGCCAGCAGCCCGGGAGACCGTAACAATGAGCAGTTCTTC. It specifies CASSPGDRNNEQFF. Based on the CDR3 plus reference TRBV9 and TRBJ2-1, the full variable domain is DSGVTQTPKHLITATGQRVTLRCSPRSGDLSVYWYQQSLDQGLQFLIQYYNGEERAKGNILERFSAQQFPDLHSELNLSSLELGDSALYFCASSPGDRNNEQFFGPGTRLTVL.

J is TRBJ2-2 and V is TRBV11-1; D is undetermined. Trimming removed 1 base from V and 1 base from J, with 10 bases in between. Germline CDR1 and CDR2: SGHAT and FQDESV (reference sequence). This CDR3 has 16 residues. CDR3 in DNA: TGTGCCAGCAGCTTAGTACTCCTAGGGAACACCGGGGAGCTGTTTTTT. This sequence encodes CASSLVLLGNTGELFF.

In this sample, this clonotype turned up a few times. CDR3 coding DNA: TGTGCCAGCAGCCGGACAGGTGGCCAGGGGTACGAGCAGTACTTC. This gives the protein CASSRTGGQGYEQYF. V gene TRBV3-1 combines with J gene TRBJ2-7; 7 bases match TRBD1. Germline V CDR1 and CDR2: LGHDT, YNNKEL (reference sequence). This CDR3 spans 15 amino acids. J was trimmed by 4 bases and V by 4 bases; bases with no gene match: 10.